These T cell receptor beta chains were read from a single sample in a study of blood T cell repertoires in COVID-19. Sequencing was performed with immunoSEQ multiplex PCR; in TCRdb, only in-frame clones are kept and a portion is missing. The data contain approximately 250,000 clones, around 80% of them seen just once; the ten biggest clones take up under 4.5%. The sequenced sample was PBMCs or T cells enriched from blood (not recorded which). The source of these receptors is a man aged 25 to 40 with acute COVID-19. Each CDR3 is given with its conserved first and last residue.

v_call | cdr3_aa
TRBV25-1 | CASSAGKNSNQPQHF
TRBV3-1/TRBV3-2 | CASSQGSIVEAFF
TRBV5-1 | CASGLAGGQETQYF
TRBV4-2 | CASSQEGTGGPLEQFF
TRBV5-4 | CASSLRQGSEKLFF
TRBV5-4 | CASSLPASGTEAFF
TRBV19 | CASSIGQPNTEAFF
TRBV13 | CASSLGTGVADTQYF
TRBV5-4 | CASSSPGQRNTGELFF
TRBV11-2 | CASSSKWTGAEKLFF
TRBV25-1 | CASSALGGGGTEAFF
TRBV12-3/TRBV12-4 | CASSFFGPGELFF
TRBV5-5 | CASSPVPGQGLYEQFF
TRBV15 | CATSRDRVRGSNQPQHF
TRBV6-4 | CASSEAGGTDTQYF
TRBV19 | CASSIALGLATGELFF